The 15 T cell receptor beta chains below were found in one sample sequenced in a study of blood T cells in healthy people across ages. PCR was performed a second time for roughly 7 to 12 cycles using a sample-barcoded 5' primer and a J-beta primer mix. TCRdb recomputed calls from the 5' RACE reads with MiXCR, one row per CDR3 protein. Counted here are some 1.5 million distinct CDR3 sequences, over 25% occurring once; the ten biggest clones make up roughly 8.2%. The sequenced sample consisted of blood. The receptors stem from a woman between 25 and 40 years old in good health.

The chain links TRBV7-2 to TRBJ2-5; D is undetermined. The CDR3 length is 14 residues. V lost 5 bases to trimming and J lost 2 bases, with 12 bases between them. Germline V lookup: CDR1 SGHTA, CDR2 FQGNSA. Here the CDR3 reads CASSHVSFQETQYF. Written as DNA, the CDR3 is TGTGCCAGCAGCCACGTTAGTTTTCAAGAGACCCAGTACTTC.

The chain uses TRBV20-1 and TRBJ2-3; D perhaps matches TRBD2 (5 bases). V lost 1 base, J lost 0 bases, and 11 bases lay in between. The CDR3 spans 15 residues. The germline CDR1 and CDR2 sequences are DFQATT and SNEGSKA (reference sequence). The CDR3 DNA follows: TGCAGTGCTAGAGGCGTCGGGGTTAGCACAGATACGCAGTATTTT. It codes for CSARGVGVSTDTQYF.

The chain uses TRBV3-1 and TRBJ2-6; D remains unclear. The V gene lost 0 bases and the J gene lost 2 bases, with 8 bases spanning the gap. The V gene's germline CDR1 is LGHDT and CDR2 YNNKEL (reference sequence). There are 16 residues in the CDR3. CDR3 in amino acids: CASSQDPYPGANVLTF. The CDR3 DNA is TGTGCCAGCAGCCAAGATCCGTATCCTGGGGCCAACGTCCTGACTTTC.

This clonotype was observed a handful of times. The V and J genes are TRBV5-1 and TRBJ1-2, with a tentative D call TRBD1 (6 bases). Germline lookup yields CDR1 SGHRS and CDR2 YFSETQ. CDR3 length: 15 residues. Trimming left V 3 bases short and J 7 bases short, with 19 bases between. In DNA form, the CDR3 reads TGCGCCAGCAGCTGGGGGGGGCGCCGGAGTAGTGGCTACACCTTC. This codes for CASSWGGRRSSGYTF.

The chain links TRBV6-1 to TRBJ1-1; possibly TRBD1 for D (5 bases). Germline V CDR1 and CDR2: MNHNS, SASEGT. The CDR3 loop spans 14 amino acids. Trimming removed 2 bases at V and 6 bases at J, with 13 bases between. CDR3 sequence reads: CASSEIGTRAEAFF. Here the CDR3 DNA reads TGTGCCAGCAGTGAAATCGGGACGAGGGCTGAAGCTTTCTTT.

The chain links TRBV7-2 to TRBJ2-1, with D possibly matching TRBD2 (5 bases). Per germline, CDR1 SGHTA and CDR2 FQGNSA. The V gene lost 6 bases and the J gene lost 9 bases, with 15 bases spanning the gap. The CDR3 has 13 residues. CDR3 region: CASSSISGSEQFF. The CDR3 region has the DNA TGTGCCAGCAGTTCTATTAGTGGGAGTGAGCAGTTCTTC.

The sample holds many counts of this clonotype. The chain has TRBV20-1 and TRBJ2-7, with TRBD1 identical over 8 bases. J was trimmed by 6 bases and V by 6 bases; bases with no gene match: 13. Germline V CDR1 and CDR2: DFQATT, SNEGSKA (reference sequence). This CDR3 spans 14 amino acids. Here the CDR3 reads CSAPSAGGLSEQYF. DNA for the CDR3: TGCAGTGCCCCTTCGGCAGGGGGCTTGTCCGAGCAGTACTTC.

CDR3 DNA sequence: TGTGCCAGCAGTTCCAGGGCCCTTCGCCCTGAAGAGACCGGGGAGCTGTTTTTT. Its protein product is CASSSRALRPEETGELFF. The rearrangement uses TRBV12-3 or TRBV12-4 and TRBJ2-2; TRBD1 is a possible D gene (5 bases). Trimming pared 4 bases from V and 5 bases from J, leaving 23 bases between. This CDR3 has 18 residues.

V is TRBV2 and J is TRBJ2-1, with 10 bases matching TRBD1. The CDR3 loop spans 18 amino acids. Germline V lookup: CDR1 SNHLY, CDR2 FYNNEI. The V and J ends lost 0 bases and 8 bases, in that order; junction bases with no gene match: 13. The CDR3 DNA follows: TGTGCCAGCAGTGAAGCGATCTTTGTGACAGGGGGCCCAGATGAGCAGTTCTTC. This encodes CASSEAIFVTGGPDEQFF.

The genes are TRBV12-3 or TRBV12-4 and TRBJ2-5; D possibly corresponds to TRBD2 (6 bases). The CDR3 extends over 12 amino acids. Deletions cut 9 bases from V and 7 bases from J, with 15 bases between. DNA of the CDR3: TGTGCCAGGTCAAGACTAGGAGGGACCCAGTACTTC. It is translated as CARSRLGGTQYF.

The rearrangement joins TRBV15 to TRBJ2-1; 11 bases line up with TRBD2. Trimming cost V 0 bases and J 2 bases; bases outside gene matches: 3. There are 17 residues in the CDR3. Germline V gene lookup returns CDR1 LNHNV and CDR2 YYDKDF (reference sequence). CDR3 DNA: TGTGCCACCAGCAGAGAAGGGACTAGCGGTCCCTACAATGAGCAGTTCTTC. Translating it yields CATSREGTSGPYNEQFF. Complete variable domain (other parts from reference TRBV15 and TRBJ2-1): DAMVIQNPRYQVTQFGKPVTLSCSQTLNHNVMYWYQQKSSQAPKLLFHYYDKDFNNEADTPDNFQSRRPNTSFCFLDIRSPGLGDTAMYLCATSREGTSGPYNEQFFGPGTRLTVL.

This clonotype was recorded at least ten times. The chain recombines TRBV12-3 or TRBV12-4 with TRBJ1-1, with D tentatively TRBD1 (5 bases). V was cut by 3 bases and J by 1 base, with 9 bases left in between. This CDR3 spans 14 amino acids. CDR3 loop: CASSFRGGNTEAFF. The CDR3 DNA reads as TGTGCCAGCAGTTTCCGGGGGGGGAACACTGAAGCTTTCTTT.

This clonotype was detected only a few times. A read error may explain this, as a much larger clone is one base away. The V and J genes are TRBV15 and TRBJ2-5; D assignment may be TRBD1 or TRBD2 (5 bases each). From germline, CDR1 is LNHNV and CDR2 YYDKDF (reference sequence). Trimming cost V 0 bases and J 13 bases, with 18 bases left between them. The CDR3 is made up of 14 amino acids. The CDR3 loop is CATSRDLSWDERYF. CDR3 DNA: TGTGCCACCAGCAGAGATCTGTCATGGGACGAGCGGTACTTC. The whole variable domain, filled in from reference TRBV15 and TRBJ2-5, reads DAMVIQNPRYQVTQFGKPVTLSCSQTLNHNVMYWYQQKSSQAPKLLFHYYDKDFNNEADTPDNFQSRRPNTSFCFLDIRSPGLGDTAMYLCATSRDLSWDERYFGPGTRLLVL.

V gene TRBV10-3 combines with J gene TRBJ2-1; 11 bases match TRBD2. V lost 4 bases and J lost 6; bases outside the gene matches: 5. The CDR3 length is 15 residues. Germline CDR1 is ENHRY and CDR2 is SYGVKD. The CDR3 bases are TGTGCCATCAGTGGTAGCGGGGGGGGTCGCAATGAGCAGTTCTTC. It translates to CAISGSGGGRNEQFF.

This clonotype was observed a handful of times. The CDR3 spells CASSRSGQEAETQYF. As DNA, the CDR3 is TGCGCCAGCAGCCGATCGGGACAGGAGGCAGAGACCCAGTACTTC. The V call is TRBV5-1, the J call TRBJ2-5, with TRBD1 matching over 8 bases. V trimming: 4 bases; J trimming: 4 bases; junction bases outside the gene matches: 9. Germline-derived CDR1 and CDR2 are SGHRS and YFSETQ. CDR3 size: 15 residues.